This record covers a single T cell receptor (beta chain). Which antigen it targets is not known. The input lacks base qualities; no much larger clone sits a single base away. This entry belongs to a study of OX40 agonist ivuxolimab in advanced cancers. In the study overall: The costimulatory receptor OX40 (CD134) was targeted by ivuxolimab, a fully human IgG2 agonistic monoclonal antibody. Intravenous ivuxolimab was administered to patients every 2 weeks at six dose levels: 0.01, 0.1, 0.3, 1.5, 3 and 10 mg/kg. Of the approximately 53 patients in dose escalation, 19 had hepatocellular carcinoma, approximately 15 had melanoma, 9 had renal cell carcinoma and 9 had head and neck cancer. A male proportion of approximately 83% and a mean age of approximately 58 years, ranging from 23 to 79, were recorded for the dose-escalation cohort. Prior anti-PD-1, anti-PD-L1 or anti-CTLA-4 therapy was permitted, and about two fifths of dose-escalation patients had received checkpoint inhibitors. Partial responses occurred in three dose-escalation patients: two with cutaneous melanoma and one with hepatocellular carcinoma. Peripheral TCRbeta sequencing was intended to test whether TCR sequence diversity was altered and clonal T-cell expansion was caused by ivuxolimab. The paper covers the monotherapy dose-escalation part of the phase I ivuxolimab trial, which included N of about 50 patients.

The trial excluded patients who had a history of autoimmune disease or were on systemic immunosuppression. Peripheral blood for TCR sequencing was collected from all dose cohorts at baseline, on cycle 4 day 1, and on cycle 7 day 1. The samples were drawn from a first-in-human, open-label, multicenter phase I dose-escalation trial of ivuxolimab. Adults with locally advanced or metastatic melanoma, renal cell, hepatocellular, or head and neck squamous cell carcinoma were enrolled in the trial. Before TCR sequencing, CD4+ T cells and CD8+ T cells were sorted from peripheral blood as separate populations. Genomic DNA was extracted from sorted cells for sequencing of the TCRbeta CDR3 region. TCRbeta CDR3 regions were sequenced using the immunoSEQ Assay. TCRdb obtained this table from immuneACCESS and retained in-frame rearrangements with V and J assigned. These tables miss some clones; where compared with another copy, unresolved V genes account for less than half of the shortfall, and the remainder is unexplained. The sample table holds some 70,000 clones, of which about 89% were seen once. Less than 2.5% of the sample rests with the top ten.

The paper's findings and limits, for the study overall: At doses of 0.1 to 3.0 mg/kg, clonal expansion of both CD4+ and CD8+ blood T cells was observed from baseline to week 6. Antigen specificity was not determined for the clonally expanded peripheral T cells. Low levels of normalized T-cell clonal expansion were also seen in some patients who did not respond. Partial responders in the 0.1-3.0 mg/kg groups had among the lowest normalized peripheral clonal expansion, especially among CD8+ T cells. On average, CD8+ T cells showed more expanded clones than CD4+ T cells after ivuxolimab.

The V end loses 6 bases and the J end loses 7 bases, and a stretch of 12 bases separates them. Inclusive of the bounding cysteine and phenylalanine, the CDR3 is 12 residues long. Of all the DNA, just the CDR3 is kept, 36 bases in frame from base 1. CDR1 and CDR2 were assigned from the germline V gene (reference sequence) as LNHDA and SQIVND. The sequenced sample was CD4+ or CD8+ T cells sorted from blood, obtained in a trial of the OX40 agonist ivuxolimab. This TCR derives from an adult with an advanced solid tumor such as melanoma, head and neck, liver or kidney cancer. This chain joins TRBV19 to TRBJ1-2; no D gene is confidently identified. CDR3 loop: CASRRPPGGYTF. Read as DNA, the sequence is TGTGCCAGTAGACGGCCACCGGGTGGCTACACCTTC.